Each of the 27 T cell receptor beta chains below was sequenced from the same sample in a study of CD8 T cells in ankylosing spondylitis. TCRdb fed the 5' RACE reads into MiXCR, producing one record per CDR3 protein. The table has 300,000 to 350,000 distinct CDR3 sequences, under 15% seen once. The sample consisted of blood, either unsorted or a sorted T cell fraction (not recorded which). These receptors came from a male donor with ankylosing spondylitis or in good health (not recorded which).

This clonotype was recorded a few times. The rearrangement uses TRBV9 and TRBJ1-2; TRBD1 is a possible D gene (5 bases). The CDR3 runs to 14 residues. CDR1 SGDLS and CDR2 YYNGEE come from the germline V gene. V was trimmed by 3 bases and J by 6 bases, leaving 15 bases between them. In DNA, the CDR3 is TGTGCCAGCAGCGCCCTGGGGGGGTCAGATGGCTACACCTTC. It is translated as CASSALGGSDGYTF.

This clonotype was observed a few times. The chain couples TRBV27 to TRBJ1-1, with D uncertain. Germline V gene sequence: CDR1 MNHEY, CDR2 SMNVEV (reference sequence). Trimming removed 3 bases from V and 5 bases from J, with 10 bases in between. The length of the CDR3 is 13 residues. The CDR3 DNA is TGTGCCAGCAGTTTGCAGGAGGCGACTGAAGCTTTCTTT. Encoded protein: CASSLQEATEAFF.

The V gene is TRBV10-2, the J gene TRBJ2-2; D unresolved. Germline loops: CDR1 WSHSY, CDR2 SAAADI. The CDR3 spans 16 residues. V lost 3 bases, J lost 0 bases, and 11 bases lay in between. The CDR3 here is CASSDTTRANTGELFF. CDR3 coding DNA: TGCGCCAGCAGTGACACGACTCGCGCGAACACCGGGGAGCTGTTTTTT.

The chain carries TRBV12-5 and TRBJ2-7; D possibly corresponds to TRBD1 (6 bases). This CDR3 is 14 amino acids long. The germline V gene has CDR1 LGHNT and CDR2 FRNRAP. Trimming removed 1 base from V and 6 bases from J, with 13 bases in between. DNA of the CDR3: TGTGCTAGTGGTTTGGGGCCAGGGGTAGCCGAGCAGTACTTC. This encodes CASGLGPGVAEQYF.

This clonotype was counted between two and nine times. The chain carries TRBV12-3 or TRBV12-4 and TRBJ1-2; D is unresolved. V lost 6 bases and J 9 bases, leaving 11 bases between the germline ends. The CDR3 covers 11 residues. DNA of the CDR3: TGTGCCAGCAGGGGAGGCGGAAGCTACACCTTC. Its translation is CASRGGGSYTF.

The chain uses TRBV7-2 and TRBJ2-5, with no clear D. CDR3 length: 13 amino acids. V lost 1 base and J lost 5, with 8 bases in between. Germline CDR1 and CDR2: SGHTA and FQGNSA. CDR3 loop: CASSLGPLETQYF. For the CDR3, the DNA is TGTGCCAGCAGCTTAGGACCACTCGAGACCCAGTACTTC.

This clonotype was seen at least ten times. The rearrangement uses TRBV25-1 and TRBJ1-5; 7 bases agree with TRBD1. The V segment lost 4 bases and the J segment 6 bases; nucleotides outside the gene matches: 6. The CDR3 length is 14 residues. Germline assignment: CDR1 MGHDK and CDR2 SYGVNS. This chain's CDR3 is CASSGEGGGQPQHF. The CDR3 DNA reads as TGTGCCAGCAGTGGAGAAGGGGGCGGTCAGCCCCAGCATTTT.

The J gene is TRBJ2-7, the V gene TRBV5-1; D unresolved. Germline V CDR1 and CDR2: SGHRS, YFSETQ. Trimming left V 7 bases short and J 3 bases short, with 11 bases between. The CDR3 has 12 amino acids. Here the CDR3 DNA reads TGCGCCAGCCAAGGCCCGGGCTACGAGCAGTACTTC. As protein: CASQGPGYEQYF.

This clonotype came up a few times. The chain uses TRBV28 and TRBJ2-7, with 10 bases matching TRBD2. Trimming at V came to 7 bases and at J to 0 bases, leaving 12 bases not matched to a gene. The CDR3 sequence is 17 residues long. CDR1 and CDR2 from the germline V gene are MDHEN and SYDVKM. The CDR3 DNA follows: TGTGCCAGCACCAGGGCTAGCGGGGGCCATAGCTCCTACGAGCAGTACTTC. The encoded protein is CASTRASGGHSSYEQYF.

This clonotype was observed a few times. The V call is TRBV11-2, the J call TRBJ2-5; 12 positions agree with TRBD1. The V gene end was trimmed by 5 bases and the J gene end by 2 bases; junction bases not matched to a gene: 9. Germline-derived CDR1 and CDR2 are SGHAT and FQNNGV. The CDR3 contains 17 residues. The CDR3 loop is CASSAGPGQGAQETQYF. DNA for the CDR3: TGTGCCAGCAGCGCCGGACCGGGACAGGGGGCTCAAGAGACCCAGTACTTC.

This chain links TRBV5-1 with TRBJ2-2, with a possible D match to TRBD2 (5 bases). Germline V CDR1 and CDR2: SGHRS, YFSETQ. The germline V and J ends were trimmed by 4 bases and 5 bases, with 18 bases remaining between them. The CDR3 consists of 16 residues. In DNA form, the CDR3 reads TGCGCCAGCAGCCCGGGGTGGACCTCCGGGACCGGGGAGCTGTTTTTT. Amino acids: CASSPGWTSGTGELFF. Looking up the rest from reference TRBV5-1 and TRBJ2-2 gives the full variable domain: KAGVTQTPRYLIKTRGQQVTLSCSPISGHRSVSWYQQTPGQGLQFLFEYFSETQRNKGNFPGRFSGRQFSNSRSEMNVSTLELGDSALYLCASSPGWTSGTGELFFGEGSRLTVL.

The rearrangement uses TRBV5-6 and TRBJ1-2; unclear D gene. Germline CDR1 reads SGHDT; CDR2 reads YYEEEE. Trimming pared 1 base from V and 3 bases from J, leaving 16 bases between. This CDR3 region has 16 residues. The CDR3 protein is CASSLSGLRSYYGYTF. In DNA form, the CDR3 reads TGTGCCAGCAGCTTGTCTGGACTGCGATCATACTATGGCTACACCTTC.

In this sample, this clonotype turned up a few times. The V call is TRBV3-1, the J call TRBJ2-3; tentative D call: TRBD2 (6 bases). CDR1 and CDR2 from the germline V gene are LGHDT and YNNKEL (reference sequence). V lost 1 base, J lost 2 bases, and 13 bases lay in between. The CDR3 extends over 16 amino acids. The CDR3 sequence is CASSQVPGSITDTQYF. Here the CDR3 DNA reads TGTGCCAGCAGCCAAGTTCCCGGGAGCATCACAGATACGCAGTATTTT.

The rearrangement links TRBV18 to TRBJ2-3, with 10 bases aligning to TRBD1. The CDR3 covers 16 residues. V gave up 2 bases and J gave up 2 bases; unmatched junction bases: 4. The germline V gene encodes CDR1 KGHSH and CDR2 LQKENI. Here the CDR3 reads CASSPAGQGITDTQYF. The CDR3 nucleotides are TGTGCCAGCTCACCAGCGGGACAGGGGATCACAGATACGCAGTATTTT. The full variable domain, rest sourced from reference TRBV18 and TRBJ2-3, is NAGVMQNPRHLVRRRGQEARLRCSPMKGHSHVYWYRQLPEEGLKFMVYLQKENIIDESGMPKERFSAEFPKEGPSILRIQQVVRGDSAAYFCASSPAGQGITDTQYFGPGTRLTVL.

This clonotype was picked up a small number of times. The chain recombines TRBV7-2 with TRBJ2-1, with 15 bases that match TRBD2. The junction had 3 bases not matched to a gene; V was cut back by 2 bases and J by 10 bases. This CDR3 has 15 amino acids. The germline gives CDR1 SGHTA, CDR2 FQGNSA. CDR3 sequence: CASSLPGLAGGEQFF. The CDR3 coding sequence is TGTGCCAGCAGCTTACCGGGACTAGCGGGAGGCGAGCAGTTCTTC.

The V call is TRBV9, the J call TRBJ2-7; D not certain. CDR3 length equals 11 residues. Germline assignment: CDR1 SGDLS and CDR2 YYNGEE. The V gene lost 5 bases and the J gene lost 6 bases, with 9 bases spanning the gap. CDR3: CASRTKVEQYF. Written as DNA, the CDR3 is TGTGCCAGCAGAACCAAGGTCGAGCAGTACTTC.

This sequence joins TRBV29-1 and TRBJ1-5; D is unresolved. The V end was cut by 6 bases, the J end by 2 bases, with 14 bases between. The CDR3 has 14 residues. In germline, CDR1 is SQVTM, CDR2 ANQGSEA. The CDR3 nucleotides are TGCAGCGTCTCCGTGCCGGGTGGCAATCAGCCCCAGCATTTT. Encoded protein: CSVSVPGGNQPQHF.

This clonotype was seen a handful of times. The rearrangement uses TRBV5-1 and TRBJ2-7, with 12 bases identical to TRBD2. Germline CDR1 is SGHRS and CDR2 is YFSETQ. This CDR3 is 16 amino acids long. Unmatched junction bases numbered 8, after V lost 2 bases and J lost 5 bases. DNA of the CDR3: TGCGCCAGCAGCTTAGTAGGGACTAGCGGGTCCCACGAGCAGTACTTC. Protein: CASSLVGTSGSHEQYF. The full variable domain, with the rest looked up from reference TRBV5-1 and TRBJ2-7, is KAGVTQTPRYLIKTRGQQVTLSCSPISGHRSVSWYQQTPGQGLQFLFEYFSETQRNKGNFPGRFSGRQFSNSRSEMNVSTLELGDSALYLCASSLVGTSGSHEQYFGPGTRLTVT.

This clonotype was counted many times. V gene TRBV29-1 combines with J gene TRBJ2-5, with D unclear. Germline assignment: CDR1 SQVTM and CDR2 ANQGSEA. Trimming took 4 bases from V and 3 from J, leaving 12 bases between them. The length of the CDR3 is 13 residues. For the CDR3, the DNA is TGCAGCGTTGTGACCCCGGGCAAAGAGACCCAGTACTTC. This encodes CSVVTPGKETQYF.

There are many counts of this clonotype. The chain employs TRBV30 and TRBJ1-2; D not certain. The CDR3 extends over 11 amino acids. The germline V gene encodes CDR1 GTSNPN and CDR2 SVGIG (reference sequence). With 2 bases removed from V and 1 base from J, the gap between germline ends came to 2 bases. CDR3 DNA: TGTGCCTGGAGTAATAACTATGGCTACACCTTC. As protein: CAWSNNYGYTF. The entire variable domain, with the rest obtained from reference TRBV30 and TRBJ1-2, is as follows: SQTIHQWPATLVQPVGSPLSLECTVEGTSNPNLYWYRQAAGRGLQLLFYSVGIGQISSEVPQNLSASRPQDRQFILSSKKLLLSDSGFYLCAWSNNYGYTFGSGTRLTVV.

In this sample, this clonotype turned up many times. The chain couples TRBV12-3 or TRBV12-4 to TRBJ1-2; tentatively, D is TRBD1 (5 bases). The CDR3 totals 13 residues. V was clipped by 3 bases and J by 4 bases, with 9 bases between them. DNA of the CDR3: TGTGCCAGCAGTTTGCAGGGTTCCTATGGCTACACCTTC. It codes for CASSLQGSYGYTF.

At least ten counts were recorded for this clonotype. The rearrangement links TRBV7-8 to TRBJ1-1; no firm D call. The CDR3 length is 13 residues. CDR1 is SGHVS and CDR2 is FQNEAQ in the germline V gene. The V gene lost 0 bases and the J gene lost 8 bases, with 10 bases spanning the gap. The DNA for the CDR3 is TGTGCCAGCAGCTTAGCATATGTTGGAGAAGCTTTCTTT. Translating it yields CASSLAYVGEAFF.

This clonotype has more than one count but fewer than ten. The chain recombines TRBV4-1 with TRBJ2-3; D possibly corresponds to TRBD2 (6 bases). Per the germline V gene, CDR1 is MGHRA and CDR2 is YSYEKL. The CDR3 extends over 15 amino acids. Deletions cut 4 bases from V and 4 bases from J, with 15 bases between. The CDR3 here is CASSPGDLSSDTQYF. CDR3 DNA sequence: TGCGCCAGCAGCCCGGGGGACCTCTCGTCAGATACGCAGTATTTT.

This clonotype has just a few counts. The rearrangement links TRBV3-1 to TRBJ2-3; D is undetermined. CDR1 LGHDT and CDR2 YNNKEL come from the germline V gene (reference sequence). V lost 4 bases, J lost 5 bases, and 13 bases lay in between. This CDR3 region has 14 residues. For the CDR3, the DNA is TGTGCCAGCAGCCGGCAGATCCATCGAGATACGCAGTATTTT. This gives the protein CASSRQIHRDTQYF.

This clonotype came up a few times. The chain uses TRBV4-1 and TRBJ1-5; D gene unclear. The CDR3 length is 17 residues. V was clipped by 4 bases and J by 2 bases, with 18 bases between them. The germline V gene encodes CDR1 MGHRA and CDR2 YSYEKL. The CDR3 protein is CASSPSAGRTGNQPQHF. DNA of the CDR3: TGCGCCAGCAGCCCAAGCGCAGGACGGACGGGCAATCAGCCCCAGCATTTT.

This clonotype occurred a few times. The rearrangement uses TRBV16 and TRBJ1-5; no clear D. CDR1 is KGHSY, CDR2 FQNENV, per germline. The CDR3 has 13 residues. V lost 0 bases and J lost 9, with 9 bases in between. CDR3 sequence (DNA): TGTGCCAGCAGCCAATCGAGAAGGGTGCCCCAGCATTTT. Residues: CASSQSRRVPQHF.

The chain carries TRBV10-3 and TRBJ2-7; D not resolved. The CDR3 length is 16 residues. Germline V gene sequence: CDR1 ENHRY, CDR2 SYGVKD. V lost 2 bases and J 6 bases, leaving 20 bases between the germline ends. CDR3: CAISETVRTASLEQYF. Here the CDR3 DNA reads TGTGCCATCAGTGAGACTGTTCGGACGGCCTCCCTCGAGCAGTACTTC.